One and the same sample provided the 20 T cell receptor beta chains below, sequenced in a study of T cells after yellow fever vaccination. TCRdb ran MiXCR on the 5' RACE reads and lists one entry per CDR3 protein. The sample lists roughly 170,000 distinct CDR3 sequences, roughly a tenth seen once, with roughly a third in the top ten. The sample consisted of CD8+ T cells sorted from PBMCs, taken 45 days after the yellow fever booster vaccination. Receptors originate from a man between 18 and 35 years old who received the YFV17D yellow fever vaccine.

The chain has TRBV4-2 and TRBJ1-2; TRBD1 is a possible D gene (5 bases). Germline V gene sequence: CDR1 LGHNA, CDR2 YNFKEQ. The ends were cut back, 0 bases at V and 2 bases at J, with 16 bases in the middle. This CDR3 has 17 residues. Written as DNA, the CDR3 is TGTGCCAGCAGCCAAGAACCGACAGCGACCGGAAACTATGGCTACACCTTC. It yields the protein CASSQEPTATGNYGYTF.

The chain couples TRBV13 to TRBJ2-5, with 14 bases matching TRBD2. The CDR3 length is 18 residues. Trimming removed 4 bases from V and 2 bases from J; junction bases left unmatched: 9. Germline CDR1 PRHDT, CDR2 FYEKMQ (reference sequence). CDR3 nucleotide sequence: TGTGCCAGCAGCTCCACGCGGACTAGCGGGGGGCCTCAAGAGACCCAGTACTTC. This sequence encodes CASSSTRTSGGPQETQYF.

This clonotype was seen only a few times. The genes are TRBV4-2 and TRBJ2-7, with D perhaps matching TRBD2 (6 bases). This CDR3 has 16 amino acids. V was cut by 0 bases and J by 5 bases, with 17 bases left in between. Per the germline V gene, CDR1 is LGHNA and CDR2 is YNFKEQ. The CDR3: CASSQDHGRSADEQYF. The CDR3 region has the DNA TGTGCCAGCAGCCAAGATCATGGGAGGTCCGCGGACGAGCAGTACTTC.

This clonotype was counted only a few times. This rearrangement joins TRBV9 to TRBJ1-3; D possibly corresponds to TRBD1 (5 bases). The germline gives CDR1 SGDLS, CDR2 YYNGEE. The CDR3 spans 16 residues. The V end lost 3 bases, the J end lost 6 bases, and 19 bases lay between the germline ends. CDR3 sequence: CASSGSSGVPQNTIYF. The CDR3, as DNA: TGTGCCAGCAGCGGATCTTCGGGGGTGCCTCAAAACACCATATATTTT.

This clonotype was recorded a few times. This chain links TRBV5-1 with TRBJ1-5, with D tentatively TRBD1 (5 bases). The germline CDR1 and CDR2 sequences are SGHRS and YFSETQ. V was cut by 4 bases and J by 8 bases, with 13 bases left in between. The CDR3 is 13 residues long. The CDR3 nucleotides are TGCGCCAGCAGCGGGGGTGCTAGCGAGCCCCAGCATTTT. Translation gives CASSGGASEPQHF.

This CDR3 is CASSPETSGGVGQYF. The DNA of the CDR3 is TGTGCCAGCAGCCCTGAGACTAGCGGGGGAGTCGGGCAGTACTTC. V gene TRBV7-6 combines with J gene TRBJ2-7; 12 bases are shared with TRBD2. CDR3 size: 15 residues. Germline CDR1 SGHVS, CDR2 FNYEAQ. V lost 5 bases and J lost 9; bases outside the gene matches: 11.

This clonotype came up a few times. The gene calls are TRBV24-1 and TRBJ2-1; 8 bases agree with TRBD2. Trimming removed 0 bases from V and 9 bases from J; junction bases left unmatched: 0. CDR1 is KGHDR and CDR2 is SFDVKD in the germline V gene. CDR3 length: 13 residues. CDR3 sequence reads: CATSDLRGGEQFF. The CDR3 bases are TGTGCCACCAGTGATTTGCGGGGGGGTGAGCAGTTCTTC.

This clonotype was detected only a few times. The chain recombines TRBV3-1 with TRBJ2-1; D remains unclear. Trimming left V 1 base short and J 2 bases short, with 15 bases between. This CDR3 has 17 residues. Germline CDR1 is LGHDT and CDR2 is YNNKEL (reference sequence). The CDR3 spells CASSQGAPDWTYNEQFF. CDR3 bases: TGTGCCAGCAGCCAAGGTGCCCCCGATTGGACCTACAATGAGCAGTTCTTC.

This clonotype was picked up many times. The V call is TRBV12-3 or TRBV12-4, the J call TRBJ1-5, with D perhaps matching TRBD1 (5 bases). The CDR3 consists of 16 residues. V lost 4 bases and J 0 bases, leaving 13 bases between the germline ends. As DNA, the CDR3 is TGTGCCAGCAGTTACGCAGGGACTTATAGCAATCAGCCCCAGCATTTT. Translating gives CASSYAGTYSNQPQHF.

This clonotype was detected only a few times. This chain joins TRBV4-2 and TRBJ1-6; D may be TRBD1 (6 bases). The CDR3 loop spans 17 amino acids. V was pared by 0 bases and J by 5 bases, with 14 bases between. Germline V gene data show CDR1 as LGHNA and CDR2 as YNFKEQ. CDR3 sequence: CASSQDYAGADNSPLHF. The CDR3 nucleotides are TGTGCCAGCAGCCAAGACTACGCGGGGGCCGATAATTCACCCCTCCACTTT.

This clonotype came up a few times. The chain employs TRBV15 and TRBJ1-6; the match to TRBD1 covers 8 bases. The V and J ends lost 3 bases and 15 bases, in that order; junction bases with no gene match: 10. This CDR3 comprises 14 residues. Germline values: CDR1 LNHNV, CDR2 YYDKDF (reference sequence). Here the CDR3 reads CATSSQGAPGSLHF. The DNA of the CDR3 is TGTGCCACCAGCAGCCAGGGGGCCCCAGGTAGCCTCCACTTT.

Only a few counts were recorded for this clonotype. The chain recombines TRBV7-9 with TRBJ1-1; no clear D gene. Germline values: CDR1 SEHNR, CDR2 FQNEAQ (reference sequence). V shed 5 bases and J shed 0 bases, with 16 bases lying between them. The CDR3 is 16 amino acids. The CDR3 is CASSLVGGGMNTEAFF. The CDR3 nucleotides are TGTGCCAGCAGCCTAGTGGGAGGCGGTATGAACACTGAAGCTTTCTTT.

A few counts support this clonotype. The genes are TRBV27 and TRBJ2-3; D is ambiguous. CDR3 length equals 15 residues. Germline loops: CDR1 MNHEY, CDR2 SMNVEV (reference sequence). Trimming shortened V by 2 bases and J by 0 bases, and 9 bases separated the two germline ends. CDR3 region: CASSLASSSTDTQYF. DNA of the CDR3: TGTGCCAGCAGTTTAGCTTCCTCTAGCACAGATACGCAGTATTTT.

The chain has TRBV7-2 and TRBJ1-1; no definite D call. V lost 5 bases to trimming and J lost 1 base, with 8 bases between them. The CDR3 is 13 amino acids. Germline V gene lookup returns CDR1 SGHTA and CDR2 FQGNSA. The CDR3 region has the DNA TGTGCCAGCAGCCCTCCGGCGAACACTGAAGCTTTCTTT. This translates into CASSPPANTEAFF.

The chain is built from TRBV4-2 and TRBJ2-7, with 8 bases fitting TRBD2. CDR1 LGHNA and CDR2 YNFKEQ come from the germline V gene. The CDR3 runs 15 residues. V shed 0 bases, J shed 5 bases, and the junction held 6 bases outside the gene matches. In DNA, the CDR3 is TGTGCCAGCAGCCAAGAAGAAAGCGGGGGTAACGAGCAGTACTTC. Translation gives CASSQEESGGNEQYF.

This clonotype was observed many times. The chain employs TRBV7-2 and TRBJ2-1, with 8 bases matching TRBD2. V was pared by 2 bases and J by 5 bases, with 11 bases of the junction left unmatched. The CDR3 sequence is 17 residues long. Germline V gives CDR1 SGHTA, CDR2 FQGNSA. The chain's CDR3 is CASSLIAGGPPHNEQFF. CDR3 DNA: TGTGCCAGCAGCTTAATTGCGGGGGGTCCCCCCCACAATGAGCAGTTCTTC.

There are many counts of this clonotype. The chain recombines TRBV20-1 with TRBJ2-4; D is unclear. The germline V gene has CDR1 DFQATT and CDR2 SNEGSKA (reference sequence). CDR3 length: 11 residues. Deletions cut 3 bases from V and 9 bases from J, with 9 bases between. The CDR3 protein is CSARLGIIQYF. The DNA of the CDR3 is TGCAGTGCTAGGCTGGGTATCATTCAGTACTTC.

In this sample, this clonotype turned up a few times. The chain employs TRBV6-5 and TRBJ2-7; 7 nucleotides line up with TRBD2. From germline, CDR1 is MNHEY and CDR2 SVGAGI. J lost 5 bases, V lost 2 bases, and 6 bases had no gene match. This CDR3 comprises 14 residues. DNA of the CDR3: TGTGCCAGCAGTTACGGGGGGGGGAGGGACGAGCAGTACTTC. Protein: CASSYGGGRDEQYF.

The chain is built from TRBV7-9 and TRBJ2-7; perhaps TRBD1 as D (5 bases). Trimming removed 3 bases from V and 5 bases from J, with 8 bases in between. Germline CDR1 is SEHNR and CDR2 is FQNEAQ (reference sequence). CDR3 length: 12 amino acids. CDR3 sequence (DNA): TGTGCCAGCAGCTTTAAGGGGCACGAGCAGTACTTC. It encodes CASSFKGHEQYF.

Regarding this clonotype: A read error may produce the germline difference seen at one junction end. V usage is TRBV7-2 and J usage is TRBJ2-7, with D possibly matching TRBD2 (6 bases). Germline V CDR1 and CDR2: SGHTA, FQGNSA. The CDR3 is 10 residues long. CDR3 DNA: TGTGCCAGCAGCTGGGACGGCGGGAACTTC. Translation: CASSWDGGNF.